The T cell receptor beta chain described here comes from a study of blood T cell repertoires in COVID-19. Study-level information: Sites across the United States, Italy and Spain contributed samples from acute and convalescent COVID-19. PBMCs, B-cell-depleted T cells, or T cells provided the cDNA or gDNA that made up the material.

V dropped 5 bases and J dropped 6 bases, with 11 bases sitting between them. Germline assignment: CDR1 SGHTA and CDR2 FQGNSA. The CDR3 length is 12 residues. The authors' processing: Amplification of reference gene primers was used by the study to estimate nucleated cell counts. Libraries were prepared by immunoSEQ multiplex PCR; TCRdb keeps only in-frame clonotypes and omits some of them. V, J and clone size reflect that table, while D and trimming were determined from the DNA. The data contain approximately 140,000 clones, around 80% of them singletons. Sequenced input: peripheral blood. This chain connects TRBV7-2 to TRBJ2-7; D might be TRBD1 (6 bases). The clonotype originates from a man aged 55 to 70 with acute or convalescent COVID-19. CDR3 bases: TGTGCCAGCAGCCAGACAGGAGTCGAGCAGTACTTC. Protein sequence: CASSQTGVEQYF.